This T cell receptor beta chain is from a study of T cell changes during pregnancy in multiple sclerosis. Between the trimmed V and J ends, which lost 2 bases and 0 bases, there was a span of 5 bases. This CDR3 is built from 14 residues. Germline V gives CDR1 KGHSH, CDR2 LQKENI. Method: immunoSEQ multiplex PCR; TCRdb's copy keeps in-frame clones and lacks some. Counted here are over 55,000 clones, roughly 90% occurring once; the ten biggest clones make up around 9.5%. Specimen: peripheral blood, collected after pregnancy. The J gene is TRBJ1-5, the V gene TRBV18; no firm D call. This clonotype was obtained from a female donor in good health, enrolled as a control in a pregnancy study. The CDR3 region is CASSPYNSNQPQHF. The DNA for the CDR3 is TGTGCCAGCTCACCATATAATAGCAATCAGCCCCAGCATTTT.